This TCR beta chain was recovered during a study of cytomegalovirus exposure and HLA in healthy donors. General study results and limits: Using the classifier, cytomegalovirus status was reportedly diagnosed with high specificity and sensitivity.

A remark on this clone: Its antigen is unknown.

Repertoires were generated with immunoSEQ multiplex PCR, while TCRdb's copy carries only in-frame clones and drops some. This table holds 80,000 to 100,000 clones, 87% found once. The CDR3 contains 12 residues. Between the trimmed V and J ends, which lost 6 bases and 12 bases, there was a span of 18 bases. The germline V gene encodes CDR1 MNHEY and CDR2 SMNVEV (reference sequence). Sequencing was carried out using PBMCs. This TCR derives from a man aged 18 to 29 in good health and CMV-seropositive. V usage is TRBV27 and J usage is TRBJ2-7, with D possibly matching TRBD1 (6 bases). For the CDR3, the DNA is TGTGCCAGCAGATCTGGACAGACCCCGCGGTACTTC. This codes for CASRSGQTPRYF.